This T cell receptor (beta chain) appears in the sequencing data of a study of control samples from healthy donors and cancer patients. The CDR3 covers 13 residues. From germline, CDR1 is SNHLY and CDR2 FYNNEI. Trimming took 8 bases from V and 0 from J; bases not matched to a gene: 3. The protocol was immunoSEQ multiplex PCR, while the TCRdb copy is restricted to in-frame clones and leaves out a portion. The data show some 150,000 clones, about 89% seen once. This TCR was recovered from a man between 18 and 35 years old in good health. V gene TRBV2 combines with J gene TRBJ1-1; 7 bases fit TRBD1. What was sequenced was blood. The CDR3 DNA is TGTGCCAGCCTCAGGGGGATGAACACTGAAGCTTTCTTT. This translates into CASLRGMNTEAFF.